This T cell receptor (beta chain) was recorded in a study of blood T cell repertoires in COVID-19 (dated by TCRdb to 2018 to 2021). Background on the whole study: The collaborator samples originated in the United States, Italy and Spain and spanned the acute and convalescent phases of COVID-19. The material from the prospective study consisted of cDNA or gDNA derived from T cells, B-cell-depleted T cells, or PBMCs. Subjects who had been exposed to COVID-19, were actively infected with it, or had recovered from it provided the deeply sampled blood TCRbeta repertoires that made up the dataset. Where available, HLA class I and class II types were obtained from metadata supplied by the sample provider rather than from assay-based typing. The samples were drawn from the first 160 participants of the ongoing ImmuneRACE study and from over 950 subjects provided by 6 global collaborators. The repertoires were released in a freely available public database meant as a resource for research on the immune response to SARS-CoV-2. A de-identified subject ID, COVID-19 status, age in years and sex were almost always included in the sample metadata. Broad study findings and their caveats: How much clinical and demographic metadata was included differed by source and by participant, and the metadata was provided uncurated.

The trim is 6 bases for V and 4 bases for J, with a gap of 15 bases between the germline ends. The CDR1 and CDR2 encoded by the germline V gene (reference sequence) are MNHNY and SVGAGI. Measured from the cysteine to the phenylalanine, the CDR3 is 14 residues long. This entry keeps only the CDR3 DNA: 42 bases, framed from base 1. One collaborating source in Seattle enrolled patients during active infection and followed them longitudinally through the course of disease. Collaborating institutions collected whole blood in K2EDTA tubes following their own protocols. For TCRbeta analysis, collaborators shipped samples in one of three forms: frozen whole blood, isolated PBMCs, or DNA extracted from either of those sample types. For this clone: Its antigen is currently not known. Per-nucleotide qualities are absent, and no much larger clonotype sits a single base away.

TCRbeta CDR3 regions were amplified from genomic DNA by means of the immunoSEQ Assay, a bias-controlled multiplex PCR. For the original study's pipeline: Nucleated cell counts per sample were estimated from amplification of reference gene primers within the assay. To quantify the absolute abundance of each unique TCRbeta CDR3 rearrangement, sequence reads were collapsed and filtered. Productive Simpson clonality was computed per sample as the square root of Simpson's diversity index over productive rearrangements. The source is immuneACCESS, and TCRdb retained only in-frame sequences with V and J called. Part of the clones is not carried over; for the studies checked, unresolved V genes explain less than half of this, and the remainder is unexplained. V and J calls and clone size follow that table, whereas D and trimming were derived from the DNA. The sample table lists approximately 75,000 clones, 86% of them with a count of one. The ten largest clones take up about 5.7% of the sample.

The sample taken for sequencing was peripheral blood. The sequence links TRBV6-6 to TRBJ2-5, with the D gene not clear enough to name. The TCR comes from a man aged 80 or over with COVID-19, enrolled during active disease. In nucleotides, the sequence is TGTGCCAGCAGGGCCTACAGTGGGCGAGAGACCCAGTACTTC. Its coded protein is CASRAYSGRETQYF.